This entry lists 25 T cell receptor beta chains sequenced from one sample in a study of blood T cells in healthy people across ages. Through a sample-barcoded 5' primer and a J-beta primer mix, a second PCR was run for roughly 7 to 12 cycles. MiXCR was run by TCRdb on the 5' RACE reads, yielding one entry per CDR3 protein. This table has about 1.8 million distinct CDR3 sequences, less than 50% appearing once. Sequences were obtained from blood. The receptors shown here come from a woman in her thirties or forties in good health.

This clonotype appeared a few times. The CDR3 loop reads CASSPDPLTGMDRNIQYF. In DNA, the CDR3 is TGTGCCAGCAGCCCCGACCCTTTGACAGGGATGGACAGGAACATTCAGTACTTC. The chain recombines TRBV7-9 with TRBJ2-4; 7 bases are shared with TRBD1. Per the germline V gene, CDR1 is SEHNR and CDR2 is FQNEAQ (reference sequence). V was pared by 5 bases and J by 7 bases, with 20 bases of the junction left unmatched. The CDR3 sequence is 18 residues long.

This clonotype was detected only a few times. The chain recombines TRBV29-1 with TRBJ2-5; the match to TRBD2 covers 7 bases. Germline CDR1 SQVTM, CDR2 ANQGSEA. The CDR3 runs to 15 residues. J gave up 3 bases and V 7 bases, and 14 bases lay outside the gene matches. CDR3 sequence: CSGWTGTNFKETQYF. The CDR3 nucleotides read TGCAGCGGATGGACCGGGACTAACTTCAAAGAGACCCAGTACTTC.

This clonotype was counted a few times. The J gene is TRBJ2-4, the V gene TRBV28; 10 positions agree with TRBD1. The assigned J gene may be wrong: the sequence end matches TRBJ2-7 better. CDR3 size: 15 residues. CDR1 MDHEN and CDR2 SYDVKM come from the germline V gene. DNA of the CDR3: TGTGCCAGCAGTGTAGTCGGGACAGGGGACCACGAGCAGTACTTC. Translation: CASSVVGTGDHEQYF.

The CDR3 bases are TGTGCCAGCTATCCCCGTGTGGGGTCCCAAGAGACCCAGTACTTC. Translation: CASYPRVGSQETQYF. The chain uses TRBV6-2 or TRBV6-3 and TRBJ2-5, with D uncertain. Trimming shortened V by 8 bases and J by 1 base, and 17 bases separated the two germline ends. This CDR3 is built from 15 residues. CDR1 is MNHEY, CDR2 SVGEGT, per germline.

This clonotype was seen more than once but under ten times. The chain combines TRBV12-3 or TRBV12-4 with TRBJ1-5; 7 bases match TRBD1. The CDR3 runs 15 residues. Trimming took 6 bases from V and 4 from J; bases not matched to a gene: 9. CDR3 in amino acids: CASSPGTVGNQPQHF. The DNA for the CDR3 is TGTGCCAGCAGCCCCGGGACAGTGGGTAATCAGCCCCAGCATTTT.

The CDR3 is CATSDLRGSMETQYF. CDR3 nucleotides: TGTGCCACCAGTGATTTGCGGGGGAGCATGGAGACCCAGTACTTC. The gene calls are TRBV24-1 and TRBJ2-7; D might be TRBD2 (6 bases). The tail of the sequence fits TRBJ2-5 better, so the J call may be wrong. Germline CDR1 KGHDR, CDR2 SFDVKD. CDR3 length: 15 residues.

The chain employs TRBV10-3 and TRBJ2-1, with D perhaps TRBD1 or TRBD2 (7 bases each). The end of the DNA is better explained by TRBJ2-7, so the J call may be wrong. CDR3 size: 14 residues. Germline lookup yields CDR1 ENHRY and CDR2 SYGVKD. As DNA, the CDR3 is TGTGCCATCCGGGGGGACAGAGCCTACAATGAGCAGTACTTC. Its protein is CAIRGDRAYNEQYF.

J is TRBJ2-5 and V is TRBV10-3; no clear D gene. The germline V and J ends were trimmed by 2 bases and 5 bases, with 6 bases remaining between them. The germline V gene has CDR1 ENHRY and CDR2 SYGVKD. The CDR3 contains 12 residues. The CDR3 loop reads CAISEMGETQYF. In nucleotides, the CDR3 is TGTGCCATCAGTGAGATGGGGGAGACCCAGTACTTC.

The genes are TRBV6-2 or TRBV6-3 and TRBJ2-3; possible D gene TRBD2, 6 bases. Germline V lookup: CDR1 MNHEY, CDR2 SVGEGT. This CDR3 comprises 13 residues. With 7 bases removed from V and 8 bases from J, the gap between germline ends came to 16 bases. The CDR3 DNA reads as TGTGCCAGCAAACCCGCGGGGATCGGTACGCAGTATTTT. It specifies CASKPAGIGTQYF.

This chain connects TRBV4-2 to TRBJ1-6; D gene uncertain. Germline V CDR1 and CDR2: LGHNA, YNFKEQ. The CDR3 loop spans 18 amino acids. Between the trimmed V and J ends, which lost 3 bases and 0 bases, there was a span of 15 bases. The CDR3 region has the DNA TGTGCCAGCAGCCAGGATGAGGTGAAGAGCTCCTATAATTCACCCCTCCACTTT. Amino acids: CASSQDEVKSSYNSPLHF.

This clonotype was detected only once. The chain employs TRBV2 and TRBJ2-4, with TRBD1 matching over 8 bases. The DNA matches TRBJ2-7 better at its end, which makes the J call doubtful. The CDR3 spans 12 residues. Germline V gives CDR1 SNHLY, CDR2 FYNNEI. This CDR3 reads CASKNRGDEQYF. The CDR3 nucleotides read TGTGCCAGCAAAAACAGGGGGGACGAGCAGTACTTC.

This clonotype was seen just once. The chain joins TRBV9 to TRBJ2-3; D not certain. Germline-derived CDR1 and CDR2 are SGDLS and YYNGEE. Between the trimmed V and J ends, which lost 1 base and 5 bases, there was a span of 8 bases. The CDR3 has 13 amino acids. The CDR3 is CASSVLGKDTQYF. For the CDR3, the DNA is TGTGCCAGCAGCGTATTGGGGAAAGATACGCAGTATTTT.

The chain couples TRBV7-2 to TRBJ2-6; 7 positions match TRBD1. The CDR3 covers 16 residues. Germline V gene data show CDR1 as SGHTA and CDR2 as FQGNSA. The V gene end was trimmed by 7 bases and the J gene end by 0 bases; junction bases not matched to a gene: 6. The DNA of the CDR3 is TGTGCCAGCACACAGGGGATCCGCTCTGGGGCCAACGTCCTGACTTTC. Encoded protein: CASTQGIRSGANVLTF.

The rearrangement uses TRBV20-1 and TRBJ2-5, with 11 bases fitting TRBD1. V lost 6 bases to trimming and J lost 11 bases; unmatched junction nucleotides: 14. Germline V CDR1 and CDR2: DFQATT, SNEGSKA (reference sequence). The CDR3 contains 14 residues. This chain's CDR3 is CSARRTGGFNEQYF. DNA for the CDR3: TGCAGTGCAAGAAGGACAGGGGGCTTCAATGAGCAGTACTTC.

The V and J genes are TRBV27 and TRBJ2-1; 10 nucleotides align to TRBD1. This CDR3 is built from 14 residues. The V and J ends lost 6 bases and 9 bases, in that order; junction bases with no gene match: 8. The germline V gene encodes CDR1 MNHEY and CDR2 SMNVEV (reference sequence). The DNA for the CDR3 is TGTGCCAGCAGGGTATGGGGGACAGGGGTTGAGCAGTTCTTC. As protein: CASRVWGTGVEQFF.

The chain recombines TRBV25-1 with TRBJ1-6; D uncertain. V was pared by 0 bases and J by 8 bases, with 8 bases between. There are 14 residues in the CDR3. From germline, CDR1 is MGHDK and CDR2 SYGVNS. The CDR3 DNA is TGTGCCAGCAGTGAATATAACAGTGATTCACCCCTCCACTTT. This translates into CASSEYNSDSPLHF.

The CDR3 sequence is CAISPGLAGVTDTQYF. CDR3 coding DNA: TGTGCCATCAGTCCAGGACTAGCGGGGGTCACAGATACGCAGTATTTT. The gene calls are TRBV10-3 and TRBJ2-3; 13 bases fit TRBD2. CDR1 is ENHRY, CDR2 SYGVKD, per germline. V trimming: 5 bases; J trimming: 2 bases; junction bases outside the gene matches: 4. The length of the CDR3 is 16 residues.

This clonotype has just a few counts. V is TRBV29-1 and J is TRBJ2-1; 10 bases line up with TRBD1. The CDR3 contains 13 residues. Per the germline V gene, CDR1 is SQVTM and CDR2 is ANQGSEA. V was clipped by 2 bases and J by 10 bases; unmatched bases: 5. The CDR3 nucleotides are TGCAGCGTTGAAAGGGACAGGGGCAGAGAGCAGTTCTTC. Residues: CSVERDRGREQFF.

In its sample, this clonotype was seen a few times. DNA of the CDR3: TGCGCCAGCAGCAGGACAAGACCAGATACGCAGTATTTT. It is translated as CASSRTRPDTQYF. J is TRBJ2-3 and V is TRBV5-1; D is possibly TRBD1 (5 bases). V gave up 4 bases and J gave up 4 bases, with 10 bases separating them. Germline V gene sequence: CDR1 SGHRS, CDR2 YFSETQ. The CDR3 has 13 amino acids.

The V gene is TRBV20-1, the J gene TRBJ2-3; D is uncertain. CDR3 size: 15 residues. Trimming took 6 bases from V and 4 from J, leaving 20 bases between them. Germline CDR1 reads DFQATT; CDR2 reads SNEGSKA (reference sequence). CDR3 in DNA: TGCAGTGCAGCGATAGTGGTTTCCTTGGCAGATACGCAGTATTTT. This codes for CSAAIVVSLADTQYF.

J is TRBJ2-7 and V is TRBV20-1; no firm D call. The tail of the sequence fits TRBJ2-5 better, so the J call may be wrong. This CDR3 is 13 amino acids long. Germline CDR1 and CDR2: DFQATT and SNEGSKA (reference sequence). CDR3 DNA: TGCAGTGCCCAGACCCTAGGGTGTGAGACCCAGTACTTC. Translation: CSAQTLGCETQYF.

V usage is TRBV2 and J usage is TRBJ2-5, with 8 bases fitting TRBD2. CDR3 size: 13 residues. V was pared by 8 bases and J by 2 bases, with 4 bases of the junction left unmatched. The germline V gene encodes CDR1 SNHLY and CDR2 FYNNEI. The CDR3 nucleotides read TGTGCCAGCCTGGCTAGCGGGCAAGAGACCCAGTACTTC. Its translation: CASLASGQETQYF. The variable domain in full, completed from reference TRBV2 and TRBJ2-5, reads EPEVTQTPSHQVTQMGQEVILRCVPISNHLYFYWYRQILGQKVEFLVSFYNNEISEKSEIFDDQFSVERPDGSNFTLKIRSTKLEDSAMYFCASLASGQETQYFGPGTRLLVL.

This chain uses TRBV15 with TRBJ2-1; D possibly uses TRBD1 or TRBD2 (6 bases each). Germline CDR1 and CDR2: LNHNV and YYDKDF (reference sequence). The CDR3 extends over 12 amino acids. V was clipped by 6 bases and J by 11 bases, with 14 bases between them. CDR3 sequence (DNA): TGTGCCACCAGGAAAGGGGGGAGTAAGCAGTTCTTC. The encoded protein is CATRKGGSKQFF.

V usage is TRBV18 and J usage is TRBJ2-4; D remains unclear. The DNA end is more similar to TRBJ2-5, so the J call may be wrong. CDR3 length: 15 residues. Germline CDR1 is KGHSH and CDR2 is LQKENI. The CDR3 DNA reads TGTGCCAGCTCACCAGGAGTAGGTCTAGAGGAGACCCAGTACTTC. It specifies CASSPGVGLEETQYF.

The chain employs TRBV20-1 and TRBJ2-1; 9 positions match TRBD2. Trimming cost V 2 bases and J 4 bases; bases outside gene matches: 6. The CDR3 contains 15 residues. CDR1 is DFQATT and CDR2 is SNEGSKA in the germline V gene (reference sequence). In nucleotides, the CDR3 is TGCAGTGCTAGACCTTCTAGCGGGATTTACAATGAGCAGTTCTTC. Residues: CSARPSSGIYNEQFF.